This T cell receptor (beta chain) was observed in a study of beta chain features in type 1 diabetes. Whole-study context: Patients did not differ from healthy donors in age, gender or cell yield. Study-level points and caveats: Fewer junction insertions and more nucleotide deletions appeared in type 1 diabetes patients. TCRB CDR3 length was moderately but significantly reduced in all four CD4+ subsets of Type 1 diabetes patients.

The purity of all sorted populations exceeded 95%. On this clone itself: Its target is unknown. Other DNA sequences in this specimen translate into the identical CDR3.

Germline assignment: CDR1 MDHEN and CDR2 SYDVKM. V was shortened by 2 bases and J by 2 bases, with 13 bases between the two germline ends. The CDR3 loop spans 15 amino acids. Expressed TCRB transcripts got sequenced, as all isolated RNA was reverse transcribed. There were about 3.57 million reads on average in the naive, central memory and regulatory T cell samples. Here immunoSEQ multiplex PCR was the method, and the copy in TCRdb shows in-frame clones only, minus some. This sample has roughly 51,000 clones; around 56% occur once, and the top ten carry 2.6%. The specimen sequenced was Tregs from blood. The receptor's source is a woman in her 40s with type 1 diabetes. The chain employs TRBV28 and TRBJ2-7; D is possibly TRBD2 (6 bases). The CDR3 DNA reads as TGTGCCAGCAGTTTAGGGGGGACTGGGGCCTACGAGCAGTACTTC. This encodes CASSLGGTGAYEQYF.